The 17 T cell receptor beta chains given below trace back to one sample, sequenced in a study of read filtering for tumor transcriptome and immune sequencing. This library used around 400 ng RNA and molecular barcoded adaptors spanning alpha/delta and beta/gamma chains. TCRdb ran MiXCR on the reads and lists one entry per CDR3 protein. Of 37,000 or so distinct CDR3 sequences detected, about an eighth appear once; the ten largest clones hold 35% to 45%. Material for sequencing was a population of CD138-negative cells sorted from bone marrow. These receptors all come from a donor aged 40 or older with multiple myeloma.

This clonotype was counted at least ten times. The genes are TRBV12-3 or TRBV12-4 and TRBJ2-1, with D possibly TRBD2 on 5 matching bases. The CDR3 length is 14 residues. Trimming removed 3 bases from V and 11 bases from J, with 17 bases in between. CDR3 loop: CASSFGGPSSKQFF. CDR3 DNA: TGTGCCAGCAGTTTTGGCGGGCCTTCGTCGAAGCAGTTCTTC.

The sample holds many counts of this clonotype. This chain connects TRBV7-9 to TRBJ2-3; D not certain. Trimming shortened V by 10 bases and J by 0 bases, and 5 bases separated the two germline ends. Germline V CDR1 and CDR2: SEHNR, FQNEAQ (reference sequence). This CDR3 spans 11 amino acids. CDR3: CATQSTDTQYF. The CDR3, as DNA: TGTGCCACCCAGAGCACAGATACGCAGTATTTT.

The table lists this clonotype with many counts. DNA for the CDR3: TGTGCCTGGGAAGCTAGCGGGATCAATGAGCAGTTCTTC. As protein: CAWEASGINEQFF. The rearrangement uses TRBV30 and TRBJ2-1; 9 bases line up with TRBD2. The CDR3 consists of 13 residues. CDR1 GTSNPN and CDR2 SVGIG come from the germline V gene (reference sequence). With 5 bases clipped from V and 6 bases from J, the junction kept 5 bases outside the gene matches.

This clonotype was detected many times. The J gene is TRBJ1-5, the V gene TRBV12-3 or TRBV12-4, with D unclear. V gave up 10 bases and J gave up 6 bases, with 19 bases separating them. The CDR3 loop spans 14 amino acids. The CDR3 here is CATRKGEGSQPQHF. The CDR3 nucleotides read TGTGCCACCCGAAAGGGTGAAGGTAGTCAGCCCCAGCATTTT.

Ten or more counts support this clonotype. The V gene is TRBV29-1, the J gene TRBJ2-5, with 8 bases that match TRBD1. V was clipped by 5 bases and J by 3 bases; unmatched bases: 2. The CDR3 extends over 12 amino acids. Germline V CDR1 and CDR2: SQVTM, ANQGSEA. In DNA form, the CDR3 reads TGCAGCGTTAAGACAGGGGAAGAGACCCAGTACTTC. Translation gives CSVKTGEETQYF.

This clonotype was seen many times. The chain's CDR3 is CSARDEWETQYF. The CDR3 nucleotides read TGCAGTGCTAGAGATGAGTGGGAGACCCAGTACTTC. This chain connects TRBV20-1 to TRBJ2-5; D unresolved. Germline loops: CDR1 DFQATT, CDR2 SNEGSKA (reference sequence). Trimming stripped 0 bases from V and 5 bases from J, with 7 bases between. The CDR3 length is 12 residues.

The sample holds many counts of this clonotype. CDR3: CASSLLWGLMQPQHF. CDR3 coding DNA: TGTGCCAGCAGCTTATTGTGGGGTCTCATGCAGCCCCAGCATTTT. V and J are TRBV7-9 and TRBJ1-5; no clear D gene. The CDR3 contains 15 residues. Germline CDR1 is SEHNR and CDR2 is FQNEAQ (reference sequence). V dropped 2 bases and J dropped 7 bases, with 15 bases sitting between them.

In this sample, this clonotype turned up many times. V is TRBV7-2 and J is TRBJ2-3, with a tentative D call TRBD1 (5 bases). The CDR3 covers 15 residues. Per the germline V gene, CDR1 is SGHTA and CDR2 is FQGNSA. V was pared by 5 bases and J by 0 bases, with 12 bases between. In nucleotides, the CDR3 is TGTGCCAGCAGCCGCCTGGCAGGGAGCACAGATACGCAGTATTTT. Encoded protein: CASSRLAGSTDTQYF. Full variable domain (outside the CDR3, taken from reference TRBV7-2 and TRBJ2-3): GAGVSQSPSNKVTEKGKDVELRCDPISGHTALYWYRQSLGQGLEFLIYFQGNSAPDKSGLPSDRFSAERTGGSVSTLTIQRTQQEDSAVYLCASSRLAGSTDTQYFGPGTRLTVL.

This clonotype was seen many times. The gene calls are TRBV20-1 and TRBJ2-7, with a tentative D call TRBD2 (5 bases). The CDR3 consists of 16 residues. The germline V and J ends were trimmed by 0 bases and 0 bases, with 15 bases remaining between them. CDR1 is DFQATT, CDR2 SNEGSKA, per germline (reference sequence). The DNA for the CDR3 is TGCAGTGCTAGAGATCAAAGCGGAAAGAGCTCCTACGAGCAGTACTTC. Translated, it gives CSARDQSGKSSYEQYF.

This clonotype was detected ten times or more. The junction and the germline gene differ at one end; a read error may be behind it. The genes are TRBV7-7 and TRBJ2-5, with 10 bases aligning to TRBD1. The CDR3 length is 15 residues. Germline V gives CDR1 SSHAT, CDR2 FNYEAQ (reference sequence). This chain's CDR3 is CASSSTGGLGETQYF. In nucleotides, the CDR3 is TGTGCTAGCAGCTCGACAGGGGGCCTGGGAGAGACCCAGTACTTC.

Ten or more counts support this clonotype. The chain links TRBV7-2 to TRBJ2-1, with D perhaps TRBD1 (6 bases). CDR1 and CDR2 from the germline V gene are SGHTA and FQGNSA. There are 16 residues in the CDR3. Deletions cut 1 base from V and 0 bases from J, with 10 bases between. The CDR3: CASSLGGGVSYNEQFF. CDR3 sequence (DNA): TGTGCCAGCAGCTTAGGAGGGGGTGTCTCCTACAATGAGCAGTTCTTC.

The sample holds many counts of this clonotype. The chain recombines TRBV29-1 with TRBJ1-3; a weak D match, TRBD1 (6 bases). V was cut by 4 bases and J by 0 bases, with 10 bases left in between. This CDR3 has 14 residues. The germline V gene encodes CDR1 SQVTM and CDR2 ANQGSEA. The CDR3 DNA reads as TGCAGCGTTGTGGGGGCCAGCTCTGGAAACACCATATATTTT. Translation: CSVVGASSGNTIYF.

This clonotype was picked up many times. The chain recombines TRBV11-2 with TRBJ2-6; no clear D. Germline-derived CDR1 and CDR2 are SGHAT and FQNNGV. Trimming cost V 4 bases and J 3 bases, with 10 bases left between them. This CDR3 contains 15 residues. The CDR3 sequence: CASSSKAFGANVLTF. CDR3 nucleotides: TGTGCCAGCAGCTCCAAGGCCTTTGGGGCCAACGTCCTGACTTTC.

The sample holds many counts of this clonotype. CDR3 coding DNA: TGCGCCAGCAGCTTGGGAGGTGGGGAGACCCAGTACTTC. It codes for CASSLGGGETQYF. The chain links TRBV5-1 to TRBJ2-5; no reliable D call. V lost 0 bases and J 5 bases, leaving 8 bases between the germline ends. From germline, CDR1 is SGHRS and CDR2 YFSETQ. The CDR3 has 13 residues.

This clonotype was counted ten times or more. The chain has TRBV4-2 and TRBJ2-2; 13 positions match TRBD2. V lost 3 bases and J lost 6; bases outside the gene matches: 4. This CDR3 spans 16 amino acids. The germline V gene encodes CDR1 LGHNA and CDR2 YNFKEQ. CDR3 bases: TGTGCCAGCAGCCAGCCAACTAGCGGGAGGGCCGGGGAGCTGTTTTTT. Its protein product is CASSQPTSGRAGELFF.

About this clonotype: A single base separates this from a much larger clone, so it may be a read error. The conserved closing phenylalanine or tryptophan is absent in this CDR3, likely reflecting a read error. This chain joins TRBV28 and TRBJ1-1; D unresolved. The V end was cut by 0 bases, the J end by 3 bases, with 8 bases between. CDR1 MDHEN and CDR2 SYDVKM come from the germline V gene. The CDR3 length is 14 residues. The CDR3 DNA follows: TGTGCCAGCAGTTTATGGGGTCGGGACACTGAAGCTTTCTCT. Amino acid sequence: CASSLWGRDTEAFS.

This clonotype was counted at least ten times. The V and J genes are TRBV4-3 and TRBJ2-3; D is possibly TRBD2 (6 bases). The CDR3 loop spans 14 amino acids. Trimming left V 2 bases short and J 2 bases short, with 8 bases between. Germline V lookup: CDR1 LGHNA, CDR2 YSLEER. The CDR3 region is CASSQQGLTDTQYF. The CDR3 DNA reads TGCGCCAGCAGCCAACAGGGACTCACAGATACGCAGTATTTT.